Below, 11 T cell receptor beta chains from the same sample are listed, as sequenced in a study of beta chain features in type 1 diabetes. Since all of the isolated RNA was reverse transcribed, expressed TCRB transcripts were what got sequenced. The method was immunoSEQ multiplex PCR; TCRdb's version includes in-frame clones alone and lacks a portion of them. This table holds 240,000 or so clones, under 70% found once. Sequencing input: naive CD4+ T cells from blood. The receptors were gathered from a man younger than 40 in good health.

The CDR3 nucleotides are TGTGCCAGCAGTAACGGACAGGGGACAAACGAGCAGTACTTC. Protein: CASSNGQGTNEQYF. This chain uses TRBV2 with TRBJ2-7; 9 bases are a match to TRBD1. The CDR3 has 14 amino acids. Germline V gives CDR1 SNHLY, CDR2 FYNNEI. V lost 5 bases, J lost 5 bases, and 7 bases stayed unmatched.

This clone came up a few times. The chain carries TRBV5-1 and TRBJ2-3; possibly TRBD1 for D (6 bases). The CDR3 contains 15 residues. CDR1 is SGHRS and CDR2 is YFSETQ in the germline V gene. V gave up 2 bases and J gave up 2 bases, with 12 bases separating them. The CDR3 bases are TGCGCCAGCAGCTTAACCGGGACATCCACAGATACGCAGTATTTT. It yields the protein CASSLTGTSTDTQYF.

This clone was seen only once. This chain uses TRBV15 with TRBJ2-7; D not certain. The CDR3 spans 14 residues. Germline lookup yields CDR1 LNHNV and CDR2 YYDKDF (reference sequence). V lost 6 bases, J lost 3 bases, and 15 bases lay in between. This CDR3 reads CATSTGTHNYEQYF. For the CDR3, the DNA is TGTGCCACCAGTACGGGCACACACAACTACGAGCAGTACTTC.

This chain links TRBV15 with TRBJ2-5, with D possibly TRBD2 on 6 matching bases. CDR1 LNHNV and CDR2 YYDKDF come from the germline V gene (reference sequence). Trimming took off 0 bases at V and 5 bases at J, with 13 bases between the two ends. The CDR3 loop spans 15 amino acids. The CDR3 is CATSRDRRVRETQYF. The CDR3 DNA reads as TGTGCCACCAGCAGAGATCGGAGGGTCAGGGAGACCCAGTACTTC.

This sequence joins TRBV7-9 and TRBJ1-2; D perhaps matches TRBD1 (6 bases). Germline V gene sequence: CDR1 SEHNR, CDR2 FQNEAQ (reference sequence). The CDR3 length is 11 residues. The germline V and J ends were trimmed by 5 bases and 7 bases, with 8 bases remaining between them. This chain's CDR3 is CASSPGVGYTF. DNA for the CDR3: TGTGCCAGCAGCCCAGGGGTTGGCTACACCTTC.

The CDR3 sequence is CASSHSLTWSSYNEQFF. Written as DNA, the CDR3 is TGTGCCAGCAGCCATTCCCTGACCTGGAGCTCCTACAATGAGCAGTTCTTC. The rearrangement joins TRBV14 to TRBJ2-1; D gene uncertain. The length of the CDR3 is 17 residues. V was shortened by 3 bases and J by 0 bases, with 15 bases between the two germline ends. Germline CDR1 and CDR2: SGHDN and FVKESK.

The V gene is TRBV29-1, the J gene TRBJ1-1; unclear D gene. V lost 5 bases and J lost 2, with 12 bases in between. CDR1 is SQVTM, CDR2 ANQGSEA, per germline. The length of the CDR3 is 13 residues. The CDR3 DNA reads TGCAGCGTTAAGGCGCTCACCAACACTGAAGCTTTCTTT. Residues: CSVKALTNTEAFF.

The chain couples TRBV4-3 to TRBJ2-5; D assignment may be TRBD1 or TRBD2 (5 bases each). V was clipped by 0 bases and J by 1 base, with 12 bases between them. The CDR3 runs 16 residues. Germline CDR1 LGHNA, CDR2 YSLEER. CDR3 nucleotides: TGCGCCAGCAGCCAAGATTTGTCGGGGCGCCAAGAGACCCAGTACTTC. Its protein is CASSQDLSGRQETQYF.

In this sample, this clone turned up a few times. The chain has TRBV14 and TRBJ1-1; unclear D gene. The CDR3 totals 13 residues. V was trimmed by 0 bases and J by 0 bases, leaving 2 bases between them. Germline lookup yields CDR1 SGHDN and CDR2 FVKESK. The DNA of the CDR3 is TGTGCCAGCAGCCAAGAAGTGAACACTGAAGCTTTCTTT. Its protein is CASSQEVNTEAFF. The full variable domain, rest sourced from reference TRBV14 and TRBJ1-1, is EAGVTQFPSHSVIEKGQTVTLRCDPISGHDNLYWYRRVMGKEIKFLLHFVKESKQDESGMPNNRFLAERTGGTYSTLKVQPAELEDSGVYFCASSQEVNTEAFFGQGTRLTVV.

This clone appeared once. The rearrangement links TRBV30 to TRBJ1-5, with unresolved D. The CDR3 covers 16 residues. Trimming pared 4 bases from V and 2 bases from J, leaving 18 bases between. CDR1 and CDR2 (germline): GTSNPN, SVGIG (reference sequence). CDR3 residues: CAWTLGGVWGNQPQHF. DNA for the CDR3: TGTGCCTGGACCCTCGGCGGGGTGTGGGGCAATCAGCCCCAGCATTTT.

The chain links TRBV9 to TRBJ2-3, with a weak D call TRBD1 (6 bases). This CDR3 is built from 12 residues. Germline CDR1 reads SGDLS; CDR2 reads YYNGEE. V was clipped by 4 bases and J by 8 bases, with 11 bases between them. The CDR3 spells CASSPGTTTQYF. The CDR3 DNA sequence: TGTGCCAGCAGCCCTGGGACAACTACGCAGTATTTT.